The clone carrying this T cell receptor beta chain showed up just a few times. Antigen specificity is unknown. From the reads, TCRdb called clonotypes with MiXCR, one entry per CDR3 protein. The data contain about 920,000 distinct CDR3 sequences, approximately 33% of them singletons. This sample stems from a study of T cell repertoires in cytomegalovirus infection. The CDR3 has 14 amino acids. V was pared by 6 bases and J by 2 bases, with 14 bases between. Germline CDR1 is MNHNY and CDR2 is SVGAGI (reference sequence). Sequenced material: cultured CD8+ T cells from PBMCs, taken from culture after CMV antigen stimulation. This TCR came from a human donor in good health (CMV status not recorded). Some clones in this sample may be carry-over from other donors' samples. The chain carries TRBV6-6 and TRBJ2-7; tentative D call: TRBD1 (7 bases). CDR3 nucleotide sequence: TGTGCCAGCAGATGGCGGGACAGTCCCTACGAGCAGTACTTC. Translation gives CASRWRDSPYEQYF.